Listed here are 25 T cell receptor beta chains from one sample, sequenced in a study of monozygotic twins with inflammatory bowel disease. Each CDR3 protein gets one entry in TCRdb, which reprocessed the 5' RACE reads and gives no DNA. This repertoire includes fewer than 200,000 distinct CDR3 sequences. The specimen was blood. The receptors were gathered from a human donor with ulcerative colitis or Crohn's disease, or a healthy co-twin of an affected twin (not recorded which).

The chain has TRBV20-1 and TRBJ1-2; TCRdb designates TRBD1, a call that cannot be tested without DNA. This CDR3 has 13 residues. CDR1 and CDR2 from the germline V gene are DFQATT and SNEGSKA (reference sequence). CDR3 sequence reads: CSARFTGDYGYTF.

This rearrangement joins TRBV20-1 to TRBJ1-2; no DNA is available, so the TRBD1 call from TCRdb remains unchecked. CDR1 is DFQATT, CDR2 SNEGSKA, per germline (reference sequence). The CDR3 has 17 residues. This CDR3 reads CSARPLQTDRLGYGYTF.

The genes are TRBV10-2 and TRBJ2-1; TCRdb designates TRBD2, a call that cannot be tested without DNA. The CDR3 consists of 15 residues. Germline values: CDR1 WSHSY, CDR2 SAAADI. The CDR3 here is CASVPAGGLGNEQFF.

This chain links TRBV27 with TRBJ2-3; the TCRdb call, TRBD1, lacks DNA for checking. The CDR3 extends over 12 amino acids. Germline V gene lookup returns CDR1 MNHEY and CDR2 SMNVEV (reference sequence). The CDR3 here is CATGHRTDTQYF.

This chain connects TRBV7-9 to TRBJ2-7; without DNA, the TCRdb call of TRBD1 cannot be checked. The length of the CDR3 is 14 residues. CDR1 SEHNR and CDR2 FQNEAQ come from the germline V gene (reference sequence). The chain's CDR3 is CASSPGTVTYEQYF.

The CDR3 loop reads CASSLAGSTYEQYF. This sequence joins TRBV5-1 and TRBJ2-7. In germline, CDR1 is SGHRS, CDR2 YFSETQ. The CDR3 runs 14 residues.

V usage is TRBV20-1 and J usage is TRBJ1-2. Germline V CDR1 and CDR2: DFQATT, SNEGSKA (reference sequence). The CDR3 spans 16 residues. CDR3 residues: CSALTQVSPSNYGYTF.

The gene calls are TRBV9 and TRBJ2-2; the D gene TCRdb calls, TRBD2, cannot be checked with no DNA. This CDR3 region has 16 residues. Germline lookup yields CDR1 SGDLS and CDR2 YYNGEE. The CDR3 reads CASSSGTSANTGELFF.

The chain uses TRBV5-1 and TRBJ2-1; checking the TCRdb D call of TRBD2 is not possible without DNA. Germline CDR1 and CDR2: SGHRS and YFSETQ. The CDR3 has 14 residues. The chain's CDR3 is CASSLGGTRNEQFF.

The CDR3 is CAALRDRVYGYTF. The chain carries TRBV30 and TRBJ1-2; lacking DNA, the TRBD1 call made by TCRdb goes unchecked. Germline lookup yields CDR1 GTSNPN and CDR2 SVGIG (reference sequence). The length of the CDR3 is 13 residues.

V is TRBV19 and J is TRBJ2-7; TCRdb selects TRBD2, and the lack of DNA leaves this call unchecked. In germline, CDR1 is LNHDA, CDR2 SQIVND (reference sequence). The CDR3 extends over 16 amino acids. CDR3 in amino acids: CASSMQGSFLPYEQYF. Drawing the rest from reference TRBV19 and TRBJ2-7, the complete variable domain is DGGITQSPKYLFRKEGQNVTLSCEQNLNHDAMYWYRQDPGQGLRLIYYSQIVNDFQKGDIAEGYSVSREKKESFPLTVTSAQKNPTAFYLCASSMQGSFLPYEQYFGPGTRLTVT.

V gene TRBV6-6 combines with J gene TRBJ2-1; with no DNA, the TCRdb D assignment of TRBD2 cannot be verified. Per the germline V gene, CDR1 is MNHNY and CDR2 is SVGAGI (reference sequence). This CDR3 has 14 residues. The CDR3 region is CASNLSGRLDEQFF.

The rearrangement links TRBV28 to TRBJ1-6; TCRdb's D call of TRBD1 is untestable without DNA. Germline CDR1 MDHEN, CDR2 SYDVKM. CDR3 length: 14 amino acids. CDR3 residues: CATAGYSYNSPLHF.

This chain connects TRBV24-1 to TRBJ2-5; there is no DNA to check the TCRdb D call of TRBD1. This CDR3 region has 15 residues. Per the germline V gene, CDR1 is KGHDR and CDR2 is SFDVKD. The CDR3 sequence: CATSDFGRGKETQYF.

This rearrangement joins TRBV20-1 to TRBJ2-3. Germline V gene lookup returns CDR1 DFQATT and CDR2 SNEGSKA (reference sequence). CDR3 length: 15 amino acids. The CDR3 here is CSARDSQRGTDTQYF.

V is TRBV30 and J is TRBJ1-2. The CDR3 covers 15 residues. Germline assignment: CDR1 GTSNPN and CDR2 SVGIG (reference sequence). CDR3 in amino acids: CAWSNEQEFDYGYTF. Full variable domain (rest looked up from reference TRBV30 and TRBJ1-2): SQTIHQWPATLVQPVGSPLSLECTVEGTSNPNLYWYRQAAGRGLQLLFYSVGIGQISSEVPQNLSASRPQDRQFILSSKKLLLSDSGFYLCAWSNEQEFDYGYTFGSGTRLTVV.

V and J are TRBV29-1 and TRBJ1-5; TCRdb's D call of TRBD1 is untestable without DNA. The CDR3 is 13 amino acids. In germline, CDR1 is SQVTM, CDR2 ANQGSEA. CDR3: CSVLGGANQPQHF.

This chain uses TRBV2 with TRBJ2-1; TCRdb lists TRBD2, though no DNA is available to test this call. The V gene's germline CDR1 is SNHLY and CDR2 FYNNEI. The CDR3 runs 18 residues. The CDR3 protein is CASSEGLLVLAGDDEQFF.

This sequence joins TRBV9 and TRBJ2-1; TCRdb's D call of TRBD2 is untestable without DNA. CDR3 length: 15 amino acids. The germline gives CDR1 SGDLS, CDR2 YYNGEE. The CDR3 sequence is CASSPRDAAYNEQFF.

This chain joins TRBV28 and TRBJ2-5; TCRdb selects TRBD1, and the lack of DNA leaves this call unchecked. This CDR3 region has 15 residues. Germline V gene data show CDR1 as MDHEN and CDR2 as SYDVKM. The CDR3 region is CASSLRDRVYETQYF.

The chain links TRBV12-3 or TRBV12-4 to TRBJ1-5; TCRdb gives TRBD1 as the D gene, but with no DNA this cannot be confirmed. This CDR3 contains 18 residues. The CDR3 sequence: CASSLGEGGRYSNQPQHF.

The rearrangement links TRBV12-3 or TRBV12-4 to TRBJ2-2. This CDR3 comprises 15 residues. CDR3 loop: CASSFNGANTGELFF.

This chain uses TRBV5-6 with TRBJ2-1; TCRdb indicates TRBD1, and absent DNA this call remains unverified. Germline V lookup: CDR1 SGHDT, CDR2 YYEEEE. This CDR3 contains 15 residues. The CDR3 spells CASSQGQGMYNEQFF.

The rearrangement uses TRBV29-1 and TRBJ2-5; TCRdb lists TRBD1, though no DNA is available to test this call. CDR1 and CDR2 from the germline V gene are SQVTM and ANQGSEA. The CDR3 consists of 15 residues. The CDR3 spells CSVLQGGGTQETQYF.

The chain employs TRBV18 and TRBJ2-2. Germline V gene lookup returns CDR1 KGHSH and CDR2 LQKENI. The CDR3 loop spans 13 amino acids. CDR3 loop: CASSPMDGAELFF.